The 23 T cell receptor beta chains below all came from one sample that was sequenced in a study of T cell responses to AZD1222 COVID-19 vaccine. This table comes from immunoSEQ multiplex PCR, and its TCRdb copy is limited to in-frame clones, with some not included. This sample has around 130,000 clones; 90% to 95% occur once, and the top ten carry over 2.5%. The sequenced sample was peripheral blood, obtained on day 0 of AZD1222 vaccination. These receptors all stem from an adult in good health.

This chain connects TRBV3-1 (or the pseudogene TRBV3-2) to TRBJ2-7, with D tentatively TRBD2 (5 bases). The V and J ends lost 1 base and 5 bases respectively, with 12 bases between them. Germline values: CDR1 LGHDT, CDR2 YNNKEL (reference sequence). This CDR3 is built from 14 residues. The CDR3 is CASSQGKRRDEQYF. In DNA form, the CDR3 reads TGTGCCAGCAGCCAAGGAAAGCGGCGCGACGAGCAGTACTTC.

The chain carries TRBV3-1 (or the pseudogene TRBV3-2) and TRBJ2-7; D not resolved. With 1 base removed from V and 5 bases from J, the gap between germline ends came to 12 bases. The CDR3 consists of 14 residues. Germline loops: CDR1 LGHDT, CDR2 YNNKEL (reference sequence). Written as DNA, the CDR3 is TGTGCCAGCAGCCAAGGGCCGAGTTCCAACGAGCAGTACTTC. Translation: CASSQGPSSNEQYF.

This clone was detected once. CDR3 amino acids: CASSPGFSGDTQYF. The CDR3 DNA follows: TGTGCCAGCTCCCCGGGGTTCTCTGGAGATACGCAGTATTTT. V is TRBV18 and J is TRBJ2-3; perhaps TRBD2 as D (5 bases). CDR1 is KGHSH and CDR2 is LQKENI in the germline V gene. The CDR3 is 14 residues long. Trimming stripped 6 bases from V and 5 bases from J, with 15 bases between.

This clone was observed at least ten times. The rearrangement joins TRBV6-5 to TRBJ2-2; 13 bases align to TRBD2. The CDR3 consists of 16 residues. The V segment lost 3 bases and the J segment 9 bases; nucleotides outside the gene matches: 7. Germline CDR1 MNHEY, CDR2 SVGAGI. The CDR3 is CASSYRTSGSRRELFF. In DNA form, the CDR3 reads TGTGCCAGCAGTTATCGGACTAGCGGGAGCAGAAGGGAGCTGTTTTTT.

The chain joins TRBV18 to TRBJ2-3; D is possibly TRBD1 or TRBD2 (5 bases each). In germline, CDR1 is KGHSH, CDR2 LQKENI. The CDR3 length is 14 residues. V gave up 2 bases and J gave up 1 base, with 7 bases separating them. CDR3 amino acids: CASSPGGGTDTQYF. The CDR3 DNA sequence: TGTGCCAGCTCACCAGGGGGAGGCACAGATACGCAGTATTTT.

V is TRBV7-2 and J is TRBJ1-2; D ambiguous. Germline values: CDR1 SGHTA, CDR2 FQGNSA. V was trimmed by 0 bases and J by 2 bases, leaving 7 bases between them. CDR3 size: 14 residues. CDR3 sequence (DNA): TGTGCCAGCAGCTTAGCGAAGAAAAACTATGGCTACACCTTC. Amino acids: CASSLAKKNYGYTF.

This clone was counted a few times. The chain carries TRBV4-2 and TRBJ2-7; D may be TRBD1 or TRBD2 (5 bases each). The germline V gene has CDR1 LGHNA and CDR2 YNFKEQ. This CDR3 comprises 16 residues. V was pared by 1 base and J by 5 bases, with 18 bases between. This CDR3 reads CASSQAPGRPDHEQYF. The CDR3 bases are TGTGCCAGCAGCCAAGCCCCGGGACGTCCCGACCACGAGCAGTACTTC.

This clone has just one count. The chain carries TRBV4-3 and TRBJ2-3; D is unresolved. V lost 3 bases and J lost 9, with 19 bases in between. The germline V gene encodes CDR1 LGHNA and CDR2 YSLEER. The CDR3 extends over 15 amino acids. The CDR3, as DNA: TGCGCCAGCAGCCATCCTCTGTCCGGGTCGGACACGCAGTATTTT. Residues: CASSHPLSGSDTQYF.

This clone was counted once. The chain carries TRBV10-3 and TRBJ1-1, with D unclear. V lost 7 bases to trimming and J lost 4 bases, with 13 bases between them. The CDR3 loop spans 13 amino acids. Germline CDR1 ENHRY, CDR2 SYGVKD. CDR3 sequence (DNA): TGTGCCATCAAGAAGGAGTTGGGCACTGAAGCTTTCTTT. Translating it yields CAIKKELGTEAFF.

V usage is TRBV30 and J usage is TRBJ1-2, with D perhaps matching TRBD1 (6 bases). Germline-derived CDR1 and CDR2 are GTSNPN and SVGIG (reference sequence). The CDR3 runs 14 residues. Trimming stripped 4 bases from V and 1 base from J, with 13 bases between. The CDR3 DNA is TGTGCCTGGACCGGGACAACTTTTAACTATGGCTACACCTTC. Amino acid sequence: CAWTGTTFNYGYTF.

This chain connects TRBV19 to TRBJ1-5; D unclear. This CDR3 spans 15 amino acids. CDR1 is LNHDA, CDR2 SQIVND, per germline (reference sequence). The ends were cut back, 6 bases at V and 1 base at J, with 13 bases in the middle. The DNA of the CDR3 is TGTGCCAGTAGGTTATTCGGAGTAAGCAATCAGCCCCAGCATTTT. Amino acids: CASRLFGVSNQPQHF.

The rearrangement links TRBV14 to TRBJ2-7; the D gene is possibly TRBD2 (6 bases). With 1 base removed from V and 3 bases from J, the gap between germline ends came to 16 bases. Germline assignment: CDR1 SGHDN and CDR2 FVKESK. CDR3 length: 16 residues. CDR3 residues: CASSQGLAGLGYEQYF. CDR3 bases: TGTGCCAGCAGCCAAGGACTCGCGGGACTGGGCTACGAGCAGTACTTC.

In nucleotides, the CDR3 is TGTGCCAGCATCCCGATGGGGGTAGCCAATGAGCAGTTCTTC. It is translated as CASIPMGVANEQFF. The V gene is TRBV5-6, the J gene TRBJ2-1; D might be TRBD1 or TRBD2, each matching 5 bases. V lost 6 bases to trimming and J lost 6 bases, with 16 bases between them. Germline assignment: CDR1 SGHDT and CDR2 YYEEEE. The CDR3 contains 14 residues.

V usage is TRBV18 and J usage is TRBJ2-7, with TRBD2 as a possible D gene (6 bases). CDR1 KGHSH and CDR2 LQKENI come from the germline V gene. The CDR3 contains 16 residues. V dropped 2 bases and J dropped 2 bases, with 16 bases sitting between them. The CDR3 DNA is TGTGCCAGCTCACCATTGGATAGCGGAAACCCCTACGAGCAGTACTTC. Its protein product is CASSPLDSGNPYEQYF. Combining the CDR3 with reference TRBV18 and TRBJ2-7 gives the whole variable domain NAGVMQNPRHLVRRRGQEARLRCSPMKGHSHVYWYRQLPEEGLKFMVYLQKENIIDESGMPKERFSAEFPKEGPSILRIQQVVRGDSAAYFCASSPLDSGNPYEQYFGPGTRLTVT.

This rearrangement joins TRBV10-2 to TRBJ2-1; 9 positions match TRBD1. This CDR3 has 17 amino acids. Germline V CDR1 and CDR2: WSHSY, SAAADI. The J segment lost 2 bases and the V segment lost 5 bases, leaving 10 bases of the junction unmatched. This chain's CDR3 is CASSPETGGLPYNEQFF. The CDR3 DNA sequence: TGCGCCAGCAGTCCAGAGACAGGGGGGCTCCCCTACAATGAGCAGTTCTTC.

The V and J genes are TRBV18 and TRBJ1-1; D ambiguous. V was cut by 3 bases and J by 0 bases, with 8 bases left in between. Germline loops: CDR1 KGHSH, CDR2 LQKENI. This CDR3 contains 14 residues. Written as DNA, the CDR3 is TGTGCCAGCTCACCGGAACAGCTGAACACTGAAGCTTTCTTT. This gives the protein CASSPEQLNTEAFF.

J is TRBJ2-7 and V is TRBV27, with no clear D. The length of the CDR3 is 14 residues. The germline CDR1 and CDR2 sequences are MNHEY and SMNVEV (reference sequence). Trimming removed 3 bases from V and 2 bases from J, with 11 bases in between. CDR3 in amino acids: CASSLLDATYEQYF. CDR3 DNA sequence: TGTGCCAGCAGTTTGTTGGACGCGACCTACGAGCAGTACTTC.

This rearrangement joins TRBV7-2 to TRBJ1-4; D gene uncertain. Trimming stripped 5 bases from V and 8 bases from J, with 18 bases between. This CDR3 comprises 15 residues. Looked up from germline, CDR1 is SGHTA and CDR2 is FQGNSA. The DNA for the CDR3 is TGTGCCAGCAGCCCCTATGGGAGCCTGGGAGAAAAACTGTTTTTT. This codes for CASSPYGSLGEKLFF.

The chain recombines TRBV19 with TRBJ1-6; possibly TRBD1 for D (6 bases). The V end was cut by 6 bases, the J end by 10 bases, with 16 bases between. CDR3 size: 14 residues. Germline-derived CDR1 and CDR2 are LNHDA and SQIVND (reference sequence). The CDR3 loop reads CASSLGGVESPLHF. CDR3 coding DNA: TGTGCCAGTAGCTTGGGGGGCGTTGAGTCACCCCTCCACTTT.

This rearrangement joins TRBV7-2 to TRBJ1-2; 11 bases are shared with TRBD1. Germline assignment: CDR1 SGHTA and CDR2 FQGNSA. CDR3 length: 15 residues. V lost 5 bases, J lost 4 bases, and 6 bases stayed unmatched. CDR3 DNA sequence: TGTGCCAGCAGCCCGGGACAGGGGGATATCTATGGCTACACCTTC. The encoded protein is CASSPGQGDIYGYTF.

The rearrangement joins TRBV5-5 to TRBJ1-5; no clear D gene. CDR3 length: 15 amino acids. V lost 0 bases and J lost 6, with 13 bases in between. CDR1 and CDR2 (germline): SGHKS, YYEKEE (reference sequence). The CDR3 nucleotides read TGTGCCAGCAGCTTGGAGTGGGAAAGAAGTCAGCCCCAGCATTTT. Translation: CASSLEWERSQPQHF.

This chain links TRBV15 with TRBJ2-7, with D perhaps TRBD2 (5 bases). Germline V gene lookup returns CDR1 LNHNV and CDR2 YYDKDF (reference sequence). Trimming removed 4 bases from V and 0 bases from J, with 7 bases in between. The CDR3 has 13 amino acids. The CDR3 sequence: CATSTAVSYEQYF. The DNA of the CDR3 is TGTGCCACCAGCACAGCGGTCTCCTACGAGCAGTACTTC.

This chain connects TRBV4-1 to TRBJ2-1, with 8 positions matching TRBD1. Trimming cost V 0 bases and J 2 bases; bases outside gene matches: 6. CDR1 and CDR2 (germline): MGHRA, YSYEKL. This CDR3 spans 17 amino acids. CDR3: CASSQEIGQGAYNEQFF. DNA for the CDR3: TGCGCCAGCAGCCAAGAGATAGGACAGGGCGCCTACAATGAGCAGTTCTTC.